This T cell receptor beta chain was sequenced for a study of cytomegalovirus exposure and HLA in healthy donors. Study details: About 85 million unique TCR sequences came from HLA-typed donors in an early release. Study-level findings and limits: Versus the approximately 720-donor mean, an Asian-associated ancestry cluster reportedly showed fewer N-insertions in a later analysis. In a later analysis, at a false discovery rate of 0.05, 15,000 to 20,000 TCR beta sequences matched HLA alleles.

Looked up from germline, CDR1 is SEHNR and CDR2 is FQNEAQ (reference sequence). The CDR3 has 14 residues. Trimming stripped 7 bases from V and 3 bases from J, with 12 bases between. About this clone: The target antigen is unknown.

The PCR made use of 60 Vbeta and 13 Jbeta primers. Sequencing was performed with immunoSEQ multiplex PCR; in TCRdb, only in-frame clones are kept and a portion is missing. The table includes 150,000 to 200,000 clones, 60% to 85% detected once. The chain combines TRBV7-9 with TRBJ2-2, with D perhaps TRBD2 (5 bases). The clonotype was recovered from a female donor in good health and CMV-seronegative. The material sequenced was PBMCs. DNA for the CDR3: TGTGCCAGCACCCCAGAGGGAGACACCGGGGAGCTGTTTTTT. This gives the protein CASTPEGDTGELFF.